Following are 25 T cell receptor beta chains from one sample sequenced in a study of blood T cells in healthy people across ages. Using a J-beta primer mix together with a sample-barcoded 5' primer, a second PCR was run for roughly 7 to 12 cycles. MiXCR, applied by TCRdb to the 5' RACE reads, yields one record per CDR3 protein. The repertoire holds some 890,000 distinct CDR3 sequences, with 25% to 35% as singletons. The data also belong to a second study, concerning T cells of mothers and their children.

The sequenced sample was blood. These receptors came from a woman aged 40 to 50 in good health.

Points on this clonotype: One junction end does not reproduce the germline sequence, and a read error may be involved. The chain couples TRBV28 to TRBJ1-6, with 7 bases lining up with TRBD1. This CDR3 has 18 amino acids. Germline V gene data show CDR1 as MDHEN and CDR2 as SYDVKM. The CDR3 region is CASSLFPQGTLGNSLLHF. CDR3 nucleotides: TGTGCCAGCAGTTTATTCCCACAGGGGACGCTCGGGAATTCACTCCTCCACTTT.

This clonotype has only a few counts. One base away lies a much larger clone, so this may be a sequencing read error. The gene calls are TRBV5-6 and TRBJ1-1, with 7 bases matching TRBD1. CDR1 SGHDT and CDR2 YYEEEE come from the germline V gene. J gave up 12 bases and V 4 bases, and 15 bases lay outside the gene matches. This CDR3 is built from 14 residues. CDR3 sequence: CASSPGRGWGTTFF. The CDR3 DNA sequence: TGTGCCAGCAGCCCGGGCAGGGGGTGGGGGACAACTTTCTTT.

This clonotype was observed many times. The chain links TRBV29-1 to TRBJ2-5; D is unresolved. Trimming stripped 4 bases from V and 2 bases from J, with 14 bases between. This CDR3 has 14 residues. Germline V gene lookup returns CDR1 SQVTM and CDR2 ANQGSEA. CDR3 nucleotide sequence: TGCAGCGTTGCCAACCGACGCTTTCAAGAGACCCAGTACTTC. As protein: CSVANRRFQETQYF.

This clonotype showed up just a few times. The V and J genes are TRBV7-3 and TRBJ1-2; D not resolved. Trimming cost V 6 bases and J 0 bases, with 17 bases left between them. The CDR3 extends over 16 amino acids. CDR1 SGHTA and CDR2 FQGTGA come from the germline V gene. The CDR3 nucleotides read TGTGCCAGCAGTCCCCCCGGGCGGATAGCTAACTATGGCTACACCTTC. Translation gives CASSPPGRIANYGYTF. Full variable domain (rest looked up from reference TRBV7-3 and TRBJ1-2): GAGVSQTPSNKVTEKGKYVELRCDPISGHTALYWYRQSLGQGPEFLIYFQGTGAADDSGLPNDRFFAVRPEGSVSTLKIQRTERGDSAVYLCASSPPGRIANYGYTFGSGTRLTVV.

For the CDR3, the DNA is TGTGCCAGCAGCTGGGGACTTTCGGGCAATGAGCAGTTCTTC. It yields the protein CASSWGLSGNEQFF. The chain employs TRBV7-2 and TRBJ2-1; perhaps TRBD2 as D (6 bases). Germline V gene data show CDR1 as SGHTA and CDR2 as FQGNSA. The CDR3 runs to 14 residues. Trimming took 4 bases from V and 6 from J, leaving 13 bases between them. The full variable domain, its missing parts supplied by reference TRBV7-2 and TRBJ2-1, is GAGVSQSPSNKVTEKGKDVELRCDPISGHTALYWYRQSLGQGLEFLIYFQGNSAPDKSGLPSDRFSAERTGGSVSTLTIQRTQQEDSAVYLCASSWGLSGNEQFFGPGTRLTVL.

In this sample, this clonotype turned up a few times. V gene TRBV18 combines with J gene TRBJ2-6, with TRBD1 matching 8 bases. In germline, CDR1 is KGHSH, CDR2 LQKENI. The V gene end was trimmed by 3 bases and the J gene end by 2 bases; junction bases not matched to a gene: 6. This CDR3 region has 17 residues. The DNA of the CDR3 is TGTGCCAGCTCACCCGCAGGGGGCGGTACTGGGGCCAACGTCCTGACTTTC. Translating gives CASSPAGGGTGANVLTF.

This clonotype was observed at least ten times. The chain has TRBV6-4 and TRBJ2-1; 11 bases map to TRBD2. J lost 9 bases, V lost 2 bases, and 3 bases had no gene match. Germline-derived CDR1 and CDR2 are MRHNA and SNTAGT. The CDR3 is 14 residues long. The DNA of the CDR3 is TGTGCCAGCAGTGACCTAGCGGGGGGAGGTGAGCAGTTCTTC. The encoded protein is CASSDLAGGGEQFF.

In this sample, this clonotype turned up a few times. This chain links TRBV5-5 with TRBJ2-1; no clear D. Germline values: CDR1 SGHKS, CDR2 YYEKEE (reference sequence). This CDR3 is built from 13 residues. The V end lost 0 bases, the J end lost 6 bases, and 7 bases lay between the germline ends. CDR3 sequence (DNA): TGTGCCAGCAGCTTGGTCGCCCCCAATGAGCAGTTCTTC. Protein sequence: CASSLVAPNEQFF.

This clonotype came up a few times. This sequence joins TRBV7-9 and TRBJ2-7; no firm D call. The CDR3 covers 13 residues. Germline CDR1 is SEHNR and CDR2 is FQNEAQ (reference sequence). With 1 base removed from V and 5 bases from J, the gap between germline ends came to 9 bases. In nucleotides, the CDR3 is TGTGCCAGCAGCTTAGGGCCGCCCGACGAGCAGTACTTC. It translates to CASSLGPPDEQYF.

The gene calls are TRBV27 and TRBJ2-1; TRBD2 matches at 7 bases. In germline, CDR1 is MNHEY, CDR2 SMNVEV (reference sequence). Trimming at V came to 5 bases and at J to 0 bases, leaving 4 bases not matched to a gene. The CDR3 is 15 amino acids. The DNA for the CDR3 is TGTGCCAGCAGTCCCAGGGACTACTCCTACAATGAGCAGTTCTTC. It encodes CASSPRDYSYNEQFF.

The table lists this clonotype with a few counts. The V gene is TRBV20-1, the J gene TRBJ2-5, with 11 bases lining up with TRBD2. This CDR3 has 17 residues. J lost 1 base, V lost 1 base, and 8 bases had no gene match. Germline V lookup: CDR1 DFQATT, CDR2 SNEGSKA (reference sequence). This chain's CDR3 is CSARARVLAGGQETQYF. CDR3 bases: TGCAGTGCTAGAGCGAGGGTGCTAGCGGGGGGCCAAGAGACCCAGTACTTC.

The chain joins TRBV7-3 to TRBJ2-1; no reliable D call. V was cut by 3 bases and J by 2 bases, with 11 bases left in between. This CDR3 has 15 residues. Looked up from germline, CDR1 is SGHTA and CDR2 is FQGTGA. CDR3 bases: TGTGCCAGCAGCTTGGTCATCGGAACCTACAATGAGCAGTTCTTC. Translated: CASSLVIGTYNEQFF. Full variable domain (rest looked up from reference TRBV7-3 and TRBJ2-1): GAGVSQTPSNKVTEKGKYVELRCDPISGHTALYWYRQSLGQGPEFLIYFQGTGAADDSGLPNDRFFAVRPEGSVSTLKIQRTERGDSAVYLCASSLVIGTYNEQFFGPGTRLTVL.

The rearrangement uses TRBV7-2 and TRBJ2-4; 8 bases line up with TRBD2. TRBJ2-7 matches the DNA end more closely, so the J call is doubtful. The germline V gene has CDR1 SGHTA and CDR2 FQGNSA. This CDR3 has 14 amino acids. This chain's CDR3 is CASSFDGGAYEQYF. Written as DNA, the CDR3 is TGTGCCAGCAGCTTCGACGGGGGGGCCTACGAGCAGTACTTC.

This clonotype has more than one count but fewer than ten. The J gene is TRBJ2-1, the V gene TRBV20-1, with D tentatively TRBD1 (6 bases). The germline V and J ends were trimmed by 5 bases and 9 bases, with 17 bases remaining between them. CDR1 and CDR2 from the germline V gene are DFQATT and SNEGSKA (reference sequence). The CDR3 extends over 13 amino acids. CDR3 nucleotides: TGCAGTGCTCTGACAGGTTCCTATGGTGAGCAGTTCTTC. Its protein product is CSALTGSYGEQFF.

This clonotype turned up a few times. V usage is TRBV28 and J usage is TRBJ1-2, with 7 bases aligning to TRBD1. The junction had 8 bases not matched to a gene; V was cut back by 5 bases and J by 8 bases. The CDR3 consists of 13 residues. Per the germline V gene, CDR1 is MDHEN and CDR2 is SYDVKM. The CDR3 bases are TGTGCCAGCAGTGAAGGGGGCTACGGGGGCTACACCTTC. Its protein is CASSEGGYGGYTF.

The gene calls are TRBV5-1 and TRBJ1-1; no clear D gene. This CDR3 region has 16 residues. The germline V and J ends were trimmed by 1 base and 3 bases, with 16 bases remaining between them. Germline V gene lookup returns CDR1 SGHRS and CDR2 YFSETQ. CDR3 region: CASSLYGSLRDTEAFF. The CDR3 coding sequence is TGCGCCAGCAGCTTGTATGGATCCCTGAGGGACACTGAAGCTTTCTTT.

In its sample, this clonotype was seen many times. This chain joins TRBV28 and TRBJ2-4, with D possibly TRBD1 on 6 matching bases. The CDR3 totals 12 residues. Germline assignment: CDR1 MDHEN and CDR2 SYDVKM. V lost 5 bases to trimming and J lost 7 bases, with 9 bases between them. The CDR3, as DNA: TGTGCCAGCAGTCCACAGGGTAACATTCAGTACTTC. Amino acids: CASSPQGNIQYF.

The chain carries TRBV6-1 and TRBJ2-6; maybe TRBD1 (5 bases). The germline V and J ends were trimmed by 10 bases and 0 bases, with 13 bases remaining between them. The CDR3 loop spans 15 amino acids. Germline V gene data show CDR1 as MNHNS and CDR2 as SASEGT. The CDR3 loop reads CATRWQGSGANVLTF. CDR3 coding DNA: TGTGCCACCCGATGGCAGGGCTCTGGGGCCAACGTCCTGACTTTC.

This clonotype was seen more than once but under ten times. CDR3 sequence reads: CASSAEAFSGAGANVLTF. DNA for the CDR3: TGTGCCAGCAGCGCGGAAGCCTTTTCAGGGGCTGGGGCCAACGTCCTGACTTTC. This chain links TRBV7-3 with TRBJ2-6; TRBD1 is a possible D gene (6 bases). Trimming cost V 5 bases and J 2 bases, with 19 bases left between them. CDR3 length: 18 amino acids. Germline CDR1 is SGHTA and CDR2 is FQGTGA.

V usage is TRBV5-1 and J usage is TRBJ2-7; 7 positions match TRBD1. With 7 bases clipped from V and 1 base from J, the junction kept 11 bases outside the gene matches. The CDR3 spans 15 residues. In germline, CDR1 is SGHRS, CDR2 YFSETQ. CDR3 sequence reads: CASGPRGTVSYEQYF. CDR3 DNA sequence: TGCGCCAGCGGTCCGCGAGGGACAGTTTCCTACGAGCAGTACTTC.

This clonotype has just a few counts. This chain uses TRBV3-1 with TRBJ2-1; maybe TRBD1 (6 bases). The length of the CDR3 is 16 residues. With 0 bases removed from V and 4 bases from J, the gap between germline ends came to 13 bases. Per germline, CDR1 LGHDT and CDR2 YNNKEL (reference sequence). CDR3 residues: CASSQEVGATYNEQFF. The CDR3 DNA sequence: TGTGCCAGCAGCCAAGAGGTGGGGGCTACTTACAATGAGCAGTTCTTC.

This clonotype was seen only once. A much bigger clone sits one base away, suggesting this may be a read error. The V gene is TRBV12-3 or TRBV12-4, the J gene TRBJ2-5; a weak D match, TRBD2 (5 bases). The DNA end is more similar to TRBJ2-7, so the J call may be wrong. The CDR3 has 14 amino acids. CDR3 bases: TGTGCCAGCAGGTTAGCGCGGGCAGACTACGAGCAGTACTTC. Amino acid sequence: CASRLARADYEQYF.

This chain uses TRBV20-1 with TRBJ2-1; TRBD2 matches at 16 bases. Unmatched junction bases numbered 12, after V lost 6 bases and J lost 4 bases. The CDR3 covers 18 residues. Germline CDR1 and CDR2: DFQATT and SNEGSKA (reference sequence). In nucleotides, the CDR3 is TGCAGTGCCCGCATCGGGGGACTAGCGGGGGGGAAATACAATGAGCAGTTCTTC. It specifies CSARIGGLAGGKYNEQFF.

The rearrangement joins TRBV7-2 to TRBJ1-1; D is ambiguous. Germline values: CDR1 SGHTA, CDR2 FQGNSA. CDR3 length equals 14 residues. V lost 1 base, J lost 6 bases, and 12 bases lay in between. For the CDR3, the DNA is TGTGCCAGCAGCTTAGTTTTGGGGAGGGCTGAAGCTTTCTTT. Its translation is CASSLVLGRAEAFF.

Note on this clonotype: At one boundary the junction diverges from the germline segment, which might be a read error. V is TRBV27 and J is TRBJ1-4; TRBD1 matches 8 bases. Looked up from germline, CDR1 is MNHEY and CDR2 is SMNVEV (reference sequence). This CDR3 comprises 15 residues. CDR3 in DNA: TGTGCCAGCAGTGACAGGGGAGCAACTAATGAAGAACTGTTTTTT. As protein: CASSDRGATNEELFF.